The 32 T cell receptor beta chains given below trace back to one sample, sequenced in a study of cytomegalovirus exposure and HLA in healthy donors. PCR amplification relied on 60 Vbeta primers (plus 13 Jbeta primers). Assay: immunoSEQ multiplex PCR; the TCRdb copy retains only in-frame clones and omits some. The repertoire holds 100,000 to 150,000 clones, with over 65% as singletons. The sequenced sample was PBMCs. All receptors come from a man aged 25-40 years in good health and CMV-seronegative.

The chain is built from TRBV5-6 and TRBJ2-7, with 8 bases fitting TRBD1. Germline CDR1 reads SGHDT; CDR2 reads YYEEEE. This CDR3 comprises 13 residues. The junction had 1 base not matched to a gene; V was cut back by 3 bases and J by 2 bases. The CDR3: CASSWDRTYEQYF. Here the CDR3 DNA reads TGTGCCAGCAGCTGGGACAGGACCTACGAGCAGTACTTC. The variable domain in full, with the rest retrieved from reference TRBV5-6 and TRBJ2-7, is DAGVTQSPTHLIKTRGQQVTLRCSPKSGHDTVSWYQQALGQGPQFIFQYYEEEERQRGNFPDRFSGHQFPNYSSELNVNALLLGDSALYLCASSWDRTYEQYFGPGTRLTVT.

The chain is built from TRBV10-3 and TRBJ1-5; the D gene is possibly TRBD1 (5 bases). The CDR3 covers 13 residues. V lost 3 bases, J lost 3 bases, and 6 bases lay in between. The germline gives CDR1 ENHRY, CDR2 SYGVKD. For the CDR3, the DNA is TGTGCCATCAGTGACAGGGACAATCAGCCCCAGCATTTT. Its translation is CAISDRDNQPQHF.

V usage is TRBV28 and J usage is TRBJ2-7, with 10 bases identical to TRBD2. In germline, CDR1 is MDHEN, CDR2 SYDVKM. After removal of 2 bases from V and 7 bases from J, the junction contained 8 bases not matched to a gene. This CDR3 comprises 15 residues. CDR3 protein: CASSLGLAGVREQYF. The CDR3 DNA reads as TGTGCCAGCAGTTTAGGCCTAGCGGGAGTTCGAGAGCAGTACTTC.

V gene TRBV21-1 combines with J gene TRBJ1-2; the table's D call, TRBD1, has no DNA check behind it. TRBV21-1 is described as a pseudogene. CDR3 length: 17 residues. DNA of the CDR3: TGTGCCAGCAGCAACAAGGACAGGGGGCAGATAGACTATGGCTACACCTTC. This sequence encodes CASSNKDRGQIDYGYTF.

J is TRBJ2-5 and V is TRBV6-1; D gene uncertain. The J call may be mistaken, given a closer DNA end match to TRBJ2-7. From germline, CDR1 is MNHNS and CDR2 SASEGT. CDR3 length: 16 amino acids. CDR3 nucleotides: TGTGCCAGCAGTGGGGTTGTGGGCCTTTTCGCCCACGAGCAGTACTTC. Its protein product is CASSGVVGLFAHEQYF.

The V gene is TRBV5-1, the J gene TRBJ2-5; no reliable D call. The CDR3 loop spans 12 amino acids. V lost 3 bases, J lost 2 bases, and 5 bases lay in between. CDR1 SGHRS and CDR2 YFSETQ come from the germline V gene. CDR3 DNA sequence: TGCGCCAGCAGCTCTACTCAAGAGACCCAGTACTTC. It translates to CASSSTQETQYF.

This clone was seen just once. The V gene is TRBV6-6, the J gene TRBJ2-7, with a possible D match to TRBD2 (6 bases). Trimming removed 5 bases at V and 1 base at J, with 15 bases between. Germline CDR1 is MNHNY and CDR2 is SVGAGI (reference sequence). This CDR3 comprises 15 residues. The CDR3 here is CASSPTSGRSYEQYF. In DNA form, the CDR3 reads TGTGCCAGCAGTCCGACTAGTGGGCGATCCTACGAGCAGTACTTC.

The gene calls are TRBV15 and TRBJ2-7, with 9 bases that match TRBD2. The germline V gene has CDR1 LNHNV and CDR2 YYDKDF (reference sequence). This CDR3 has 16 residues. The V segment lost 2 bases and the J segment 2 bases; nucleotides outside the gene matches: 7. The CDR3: CATSRPTSGQAYEQYF. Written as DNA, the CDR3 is TGTGCCACCAGCAGACCTACTAGCGGGCAGGCCTACGAGCAGTACTTC.

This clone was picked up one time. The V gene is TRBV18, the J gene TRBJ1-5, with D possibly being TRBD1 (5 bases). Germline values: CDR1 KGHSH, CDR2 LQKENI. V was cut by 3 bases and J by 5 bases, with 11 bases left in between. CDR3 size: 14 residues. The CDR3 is CASSPDDRYQPQHF. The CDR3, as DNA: TGTGCCAGCTCACCCGACGACAGATATCAGCCCCAGCATTTT.

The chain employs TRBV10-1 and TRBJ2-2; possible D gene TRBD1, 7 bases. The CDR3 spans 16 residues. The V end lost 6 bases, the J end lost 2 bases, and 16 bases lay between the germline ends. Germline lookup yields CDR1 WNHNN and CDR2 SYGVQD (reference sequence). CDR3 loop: CASSPPGGLNTGELFF. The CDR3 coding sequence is TGCGCCAGCAGCCCACCAGGGGGGCTCAACACCGGGGAGCTGTTTTTT.

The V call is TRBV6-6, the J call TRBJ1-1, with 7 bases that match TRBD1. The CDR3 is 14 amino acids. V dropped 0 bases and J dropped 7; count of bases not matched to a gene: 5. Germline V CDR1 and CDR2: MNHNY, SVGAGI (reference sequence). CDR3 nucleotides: TGTGCCAGCAGTTACTCGGGACAGATCCTTGAAGCTTTCTTT. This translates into CASSYSGQILEAFF.

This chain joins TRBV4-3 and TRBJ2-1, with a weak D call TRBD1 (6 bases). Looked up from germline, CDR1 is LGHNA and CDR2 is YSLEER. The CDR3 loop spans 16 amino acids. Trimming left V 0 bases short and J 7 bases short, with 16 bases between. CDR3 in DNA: TGCGCCAGCAGCCAAGAAGGCGCAGGGGTGAGGAATGAGCAGTTCTTC. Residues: CASSQEGAGVRNEQFF.

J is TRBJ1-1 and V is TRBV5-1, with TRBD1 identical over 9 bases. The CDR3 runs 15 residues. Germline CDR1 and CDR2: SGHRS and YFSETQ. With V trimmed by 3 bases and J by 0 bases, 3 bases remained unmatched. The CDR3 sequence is CASSYRDRVNTEAFF. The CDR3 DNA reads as TGCGCCAGCAGCTACCGGGACAGGGTGAACACTGAAGCTTTCTTT.

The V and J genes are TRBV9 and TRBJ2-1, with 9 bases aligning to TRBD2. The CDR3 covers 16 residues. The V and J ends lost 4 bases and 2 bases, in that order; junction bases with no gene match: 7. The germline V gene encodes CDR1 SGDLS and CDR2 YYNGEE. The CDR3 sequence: CASSSQLAGAYNEQFF. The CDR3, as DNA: TGTGCCAGCAGCTCCCAACTAGCGGGTGCCTACAATGAGCAGTTCTTC. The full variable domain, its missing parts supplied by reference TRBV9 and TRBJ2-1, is DSGVTQTPKHLITATGQRVTLRCSPRSGDLSVYWYQQSLDQGLQFLIQYYNGEERAKGNILERFSAQQFPDLHSELNLSSLELGDSALYFCASSSQLAGAYNEQFFGPGTRLTVL.

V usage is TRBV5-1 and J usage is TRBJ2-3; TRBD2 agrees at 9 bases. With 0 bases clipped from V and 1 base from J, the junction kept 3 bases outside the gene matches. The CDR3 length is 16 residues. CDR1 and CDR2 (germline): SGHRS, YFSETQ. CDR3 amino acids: CASSLGSGGRTDTQYF. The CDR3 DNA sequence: TGCGCCAGCAGCTTGGGTAGCGGGGGTCGCACAGATACGCAGTATTTT.

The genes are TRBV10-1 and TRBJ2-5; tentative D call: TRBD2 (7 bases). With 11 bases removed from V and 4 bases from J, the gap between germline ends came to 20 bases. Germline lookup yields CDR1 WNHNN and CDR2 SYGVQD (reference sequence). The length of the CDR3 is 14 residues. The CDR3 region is CASTPREGGETQYF. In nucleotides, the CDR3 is TGCGCCTCTACCCCGAGGGAGGGGGGAGAGACCCAGTACTTC.

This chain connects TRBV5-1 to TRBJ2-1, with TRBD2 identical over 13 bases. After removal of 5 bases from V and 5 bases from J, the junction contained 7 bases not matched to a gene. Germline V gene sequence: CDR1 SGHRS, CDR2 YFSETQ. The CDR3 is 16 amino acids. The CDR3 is CASSSGLAGANNEQFF. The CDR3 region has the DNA TGCGCCAGCAGTTCCGGACTAGCGGGGGCCAACAATGAGCAGTTCTTC.

Here the CDR3 reads CASSFGQGADQPQHF. CDR3 DNA: TGCGCCAGCAGCTTCGGACAGGGGGCAGATCAGCCCCAGCATTTT. The V and J genes are TRBV5-1 and TRBJ1-5, with TRBD1 matching over 11 bases. The germline CDR1 and CDR2 sequences are SGHRS and YFSETQ. With V trimmed by 2 bases and J by 5 bases, 3 bases remained unmatched. The CDR3 is made up of 15 amino acids.

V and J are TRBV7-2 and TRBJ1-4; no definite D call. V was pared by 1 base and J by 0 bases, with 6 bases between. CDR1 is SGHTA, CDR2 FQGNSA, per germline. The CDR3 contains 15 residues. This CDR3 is CASSLDSTTNEKLFF. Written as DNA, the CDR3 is TGTGCCAGCAGCTTAGACAGCACAACTAATGAAAAACTGTTTTTT.

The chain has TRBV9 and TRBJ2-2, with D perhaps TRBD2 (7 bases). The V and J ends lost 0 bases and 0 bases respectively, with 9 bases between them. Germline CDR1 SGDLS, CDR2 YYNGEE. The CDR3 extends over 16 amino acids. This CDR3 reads CASSVGGGANTGELFF. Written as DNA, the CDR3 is TGTGCCAGCAGCGTAGGAGGGGGGGCGAACACCGGGGAGCTGTTTTTT.

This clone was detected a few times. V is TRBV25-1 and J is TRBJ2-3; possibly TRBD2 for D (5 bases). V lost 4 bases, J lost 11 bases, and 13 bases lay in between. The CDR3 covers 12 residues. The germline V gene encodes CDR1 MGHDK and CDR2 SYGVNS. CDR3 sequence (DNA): TGTGCCAGCAGTGTATCGACTATCCGGCAGTATTTT. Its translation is CASSVSTIRQYF.

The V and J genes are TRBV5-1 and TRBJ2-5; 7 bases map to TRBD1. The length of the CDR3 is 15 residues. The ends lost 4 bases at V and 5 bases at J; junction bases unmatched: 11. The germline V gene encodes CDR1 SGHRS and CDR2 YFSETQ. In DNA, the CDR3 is TGCGCCAGCAGCCCCCGGGACAGCCTCGCGGAGACCCAGTACTTC. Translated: CASSPRDSLAETQYF.

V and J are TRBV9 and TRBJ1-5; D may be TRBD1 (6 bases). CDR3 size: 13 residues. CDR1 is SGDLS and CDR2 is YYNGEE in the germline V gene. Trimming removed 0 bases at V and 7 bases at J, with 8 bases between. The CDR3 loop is CASSVEGGQPQHF. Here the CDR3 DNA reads TGTGCCAGCAGCGTAGAGGGGGGGCAGCCCCAGCATTTT.

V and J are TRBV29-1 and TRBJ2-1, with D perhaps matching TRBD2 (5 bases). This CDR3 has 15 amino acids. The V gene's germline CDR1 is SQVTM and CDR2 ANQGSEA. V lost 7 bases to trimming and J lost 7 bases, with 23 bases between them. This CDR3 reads CSAAPPRSGENEQFF. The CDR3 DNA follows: TGCAGCGCCGCCCCTCCGAGAAGCGGTGAGAATGAGCAGTTCTTC.

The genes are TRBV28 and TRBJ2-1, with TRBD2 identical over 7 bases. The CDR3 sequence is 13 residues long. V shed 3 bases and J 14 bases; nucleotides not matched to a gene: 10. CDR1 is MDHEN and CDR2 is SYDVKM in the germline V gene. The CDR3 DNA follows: TGTGCCAGCAGTTTCCGGGGACTACTTGTCGAGTTCTTC. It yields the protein CASSFRGLLVEFF.

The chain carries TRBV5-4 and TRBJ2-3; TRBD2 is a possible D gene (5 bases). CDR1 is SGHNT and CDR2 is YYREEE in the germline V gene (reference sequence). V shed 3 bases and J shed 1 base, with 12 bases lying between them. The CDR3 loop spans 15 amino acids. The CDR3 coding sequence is TGTGCCAGCAGCTGGGTCGGACTTCGCACAGATACGCAGTATTTT. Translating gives CASSWVGLRTDTQYF.

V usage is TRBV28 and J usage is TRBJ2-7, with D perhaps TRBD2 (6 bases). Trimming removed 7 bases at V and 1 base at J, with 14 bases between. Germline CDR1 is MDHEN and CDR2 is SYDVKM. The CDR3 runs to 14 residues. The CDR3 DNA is TGTGCCAGCAACCCCAAGGAGGGTTCCTACGAGCAGTACTTC. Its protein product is CASNPKEGSYEQYF.

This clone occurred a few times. CDR3 sequence (DNA): TGTGCCAGCAGTGAGCCTAGCGGGAGTCTAGTCGGGGAGCTGTTTTTT. It is translated as CASSEPSGSLVGELFF. The chain employs TRBV9 and TRBJ2-2, with 10 bases lining up with TRBD2. Germline trimming cut 5 bases from V and 7 bases from J; bases unmatched to any gene: 11. This CDR3 has 16 residues. CDR1 and CDR2 (germline): SGDLS, YYNGEE.

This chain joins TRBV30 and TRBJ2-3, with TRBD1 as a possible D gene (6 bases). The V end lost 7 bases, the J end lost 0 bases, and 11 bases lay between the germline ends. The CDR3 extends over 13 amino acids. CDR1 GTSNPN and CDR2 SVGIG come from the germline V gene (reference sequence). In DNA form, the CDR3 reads TGTGCCTCTTCGGACAGAAGCACAGATACGCAGTATTTT. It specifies CASSDRSTDTQYF. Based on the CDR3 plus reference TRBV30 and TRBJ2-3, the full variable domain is SQTIHQWPATLVQPVGSPLSLECTVEGTSNPNLYWYRQAAGRGLQLLFYSVGIGQISSEVPQNLSASRPQDRQFILSSKKLLLSDSGFYLCASSDRSTDTQYFGPGTRLTVL.

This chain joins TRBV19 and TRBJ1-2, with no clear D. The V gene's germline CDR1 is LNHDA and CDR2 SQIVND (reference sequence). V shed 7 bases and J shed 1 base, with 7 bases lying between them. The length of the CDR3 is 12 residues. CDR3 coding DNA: TGTGCCAGTACGGAGGGTAACTATGGCTACACCTTC. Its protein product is CASTEGNYGYTF. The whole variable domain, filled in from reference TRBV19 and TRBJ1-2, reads DGGITQSPKYLFRKEGQNVTLSCEQNLNHDAMYWYRQDPGQGLRLIYYSQIVNDFQKGDIAEGYSVSREKKESFPLTVTSAQKNPTAFYLCASTEGNYGYTFGSGTRLTVV.

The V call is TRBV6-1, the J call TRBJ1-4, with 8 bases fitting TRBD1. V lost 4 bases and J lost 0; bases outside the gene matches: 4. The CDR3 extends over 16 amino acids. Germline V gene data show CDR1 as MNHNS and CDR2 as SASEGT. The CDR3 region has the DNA TGTGCCAGCAGTGCTTCAGGGGGCGCAACTAATGAAAAACTGTTTTTT. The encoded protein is CASSASGGATNEKLFF.

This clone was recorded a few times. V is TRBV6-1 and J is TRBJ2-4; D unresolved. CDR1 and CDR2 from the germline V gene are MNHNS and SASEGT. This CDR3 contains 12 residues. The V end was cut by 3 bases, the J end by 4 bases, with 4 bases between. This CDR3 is CASSDGKNIQYF. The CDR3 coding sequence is TGTGCCAGCAGTGACGGTAAAAACATTCAGTACTTC.